The T cell receptor (beta chain) described here comes from a study of cytomegalovirus exposure and HLA in healthy donors. The study, taken as a whole, reports: With further analysis later on, most CMV-associated TCR beta chains appeared HLA-restricted. Previous analysis showed most TCR beta V segments were productive about 87% or about 30% of the time. Altogether, around 160 TCR beta chains were recorded as cytomegalovirus-associated.

A single count supports this clone. What it binds is unknown. Nominally healthy donors were sampled, though unrecorded immune exposures were likely. PCR used 60 Vbeta primers and 13 Jbeta primers. The data were produced by immunoSEQ multiplex PCR, yet TCRdb's version contains in-frame clones alone and is incomplete. The repertoire has 200,000 to 250,000 clones, about four fifths of them found once; the top ten carry around 9.6%. Sequencing was performed on PBMCs. The TCR sequence derives from a woman in her fifties or sixties in good health and CMV-seropositive.

In DNA form, the CDR3 reads TGTGCCAGCAGGCCCTCGGTATCCTATGAAGCTTTCTTT. The encoded protein is CASRPSVSYEAFF. This chain joins TRBV7-9 and TRBJ1-1; D not resolved. V gave up 6 bases and J gave up 7 bases, with 15 bases separating them. This CDR3 has 13 residues. Germline assignment: CDR1 SEHNR and CDR2 FQNEAQ (reference sequence).